The clone carrying this T cell receptor beta chain was counted at least ten times. Its target is not known. TCRbeta library construction was performed incorporating unique molecular identifiers. TCRdb re-called the PCR reads with MiXCR, one entry per CDR3 protein. Here the sample spans about 600,000 distinct CDR3 sequences, 10% to 15% being singletons. This CDR3 comprises 13 residues. The germline V gene has CDR1 ENHRY and CDR2 SYGVKD. V shed 9 bases, J shed 2 bases, and the junction held 2 bases outside the gene matches. This sample stems from a study of T-cell reconstitution after alpha-beta-depleted transplantation in children. Overall study findings and caveats: Recipient T cells and thymic progenitors that survived were the source of the high TCRbeta diversity seen at day 60 in some patients. It was newly produced T cells that mostly accounted for T-cell counts and diversity one year after transplant. At around two months after transplant, the alpha-beta T cells were reportedly derived from several hundred expanded clones that came from non-depleted graft cells.

This chain joins TRBV10-3 and TRBJ1-3; 9 bases align to TRBD1. The receptor was derived from a male patient aged 10 to 17 who had a stem cell transplant for acute myeloid leukemia, so the T cells may come from the graft donor. Sequencing was performed on PBMCs, mostly from graft donor cells, taken 360 days after TCRalphabeta/CD19-depleted stem cell transplant. This CDR3 is CAMGQGPGNTIYF. DNA of the CDR3: TGTGCCATGGGACAGGGTCCTGGAAACACCATATATTTT.